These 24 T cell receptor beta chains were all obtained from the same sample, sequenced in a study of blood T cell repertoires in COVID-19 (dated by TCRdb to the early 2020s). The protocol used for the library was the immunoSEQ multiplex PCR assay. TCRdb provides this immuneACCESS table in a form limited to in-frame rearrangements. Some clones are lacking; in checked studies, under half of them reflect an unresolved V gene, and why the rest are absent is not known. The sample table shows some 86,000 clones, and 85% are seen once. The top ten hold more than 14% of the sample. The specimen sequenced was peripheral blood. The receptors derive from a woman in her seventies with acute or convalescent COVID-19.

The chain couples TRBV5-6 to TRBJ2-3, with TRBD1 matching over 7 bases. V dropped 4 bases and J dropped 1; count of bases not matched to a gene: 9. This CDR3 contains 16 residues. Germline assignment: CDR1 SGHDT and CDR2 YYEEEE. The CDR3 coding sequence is TGTGCCAGCAGCCGGAAGTACAGGGGAGGCACAGATACGCAGTATTTT. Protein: CASSRKYRGGTDTQYF.

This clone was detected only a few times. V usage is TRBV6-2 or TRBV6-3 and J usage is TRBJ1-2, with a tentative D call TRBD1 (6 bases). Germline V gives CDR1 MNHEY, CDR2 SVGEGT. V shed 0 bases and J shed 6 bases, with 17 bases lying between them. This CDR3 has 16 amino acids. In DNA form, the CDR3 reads TGTGCCAGCAGTTACTCGGGGACTACAGGGCGGGATGGCTACACCTTC. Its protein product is CASSYSGTTGRDGYTF.

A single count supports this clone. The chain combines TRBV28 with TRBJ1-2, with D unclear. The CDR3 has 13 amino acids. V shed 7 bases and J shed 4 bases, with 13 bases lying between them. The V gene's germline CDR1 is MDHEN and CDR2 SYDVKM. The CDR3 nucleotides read TGTGCCAGCACCAGCCAAGCAGGCTATGGCTACACCTTC. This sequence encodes CASTSQAGYGYTF.

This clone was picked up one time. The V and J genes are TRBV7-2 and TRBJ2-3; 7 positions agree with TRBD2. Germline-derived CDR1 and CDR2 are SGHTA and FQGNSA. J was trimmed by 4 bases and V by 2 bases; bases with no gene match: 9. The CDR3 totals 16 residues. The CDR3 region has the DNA TGTGCCAGCAGCTTATTCGGCGGGAGAGGTGCAGATACGCAGTATTTT. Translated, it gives CASSLFGGRGADTQYF.

The CDR3 nucleotides are TGCGCCAGCAGCTTGGTCGAGCGGATACAAGAGACCCAGTACTTC. This codes for CASSLVERIQETQYF. The V and J genes are TRBV5-1 and TRBJ2-5, with D perhaps matching TRBD2 (5 bases). From germline, CDR1 is SGHRS and CDR2 YFSETQ. The V gene lost 0 bases and the J gene lost 2 bases, with 11 bases spanning the gap. The CDR3 contains 15 residues. Filled out from reference TRBV5-1 and TRBJ2-5, the complete variable domain reads KAGVTQTPRYLIKTRGQQVTLSCSPISGHRSVSWYQQTPGQGLQFLFEYFSETQRNKGNFPGRFSGRQFSNSRSEMNVSTLELGDSALYLCASSLVERIQETQYFGPGTRLLVL.

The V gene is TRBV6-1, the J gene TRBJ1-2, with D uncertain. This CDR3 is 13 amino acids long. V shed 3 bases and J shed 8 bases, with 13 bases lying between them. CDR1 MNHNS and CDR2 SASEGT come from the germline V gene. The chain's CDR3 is CASSDGVNRGYTF. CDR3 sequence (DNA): TGTGCCAGCAGTGACGGGGTAAACAGAGGCTACACCTTC.

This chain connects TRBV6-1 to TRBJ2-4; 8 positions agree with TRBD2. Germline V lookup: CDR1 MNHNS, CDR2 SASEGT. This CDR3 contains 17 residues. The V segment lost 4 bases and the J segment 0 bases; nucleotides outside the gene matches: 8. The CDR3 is CASSAGGETLAKNIQYF. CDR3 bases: TGTGCCAGCAGTGCCGGGGGGGAGACACTAGCCAAAAACATTCAGTACTTC.

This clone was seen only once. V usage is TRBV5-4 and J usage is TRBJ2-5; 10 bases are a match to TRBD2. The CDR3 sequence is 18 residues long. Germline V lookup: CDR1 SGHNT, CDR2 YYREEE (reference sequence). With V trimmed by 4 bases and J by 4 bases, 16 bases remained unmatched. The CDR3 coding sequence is TGTGCCAGCAGCCCCGGACTAGCGGAGAGGGGCGGCGGAGAGACCCAGTACTTC. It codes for CASSPGLAERGGGETQYF.

The CDR3, as DNA: TGCAGCGTCGGAGGACAGGGCGGGGGCTACACCTTC. Its translation is CSVGGQGGGYTF. The chain links TRBV29-1 to TRBJ1-2; TRBD1 matches at 8 bases. The length of the CDR3 is 12 residues. The V gene's germline CDR1 is SQVTM and CDR2 ANQGSEA. The V gene end was trimmed by 6 bases and the J gene end by 8 bases; junction bases not matched to a gene: 8.

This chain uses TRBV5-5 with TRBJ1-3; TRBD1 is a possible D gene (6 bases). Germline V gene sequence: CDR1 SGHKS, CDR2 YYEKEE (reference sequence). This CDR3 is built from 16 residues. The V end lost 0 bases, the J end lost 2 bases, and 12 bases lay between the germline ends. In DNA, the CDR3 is TGTGCCAGCAGCTTGGGAACGTCAGGGGCTGGAAACACCATATATTTT. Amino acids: CASSLGTSGAGNTIYF.

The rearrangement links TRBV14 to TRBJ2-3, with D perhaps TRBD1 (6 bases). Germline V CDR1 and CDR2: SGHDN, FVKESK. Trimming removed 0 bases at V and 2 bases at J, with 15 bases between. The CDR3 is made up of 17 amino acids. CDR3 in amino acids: CASSQERAGVNTDTQYF. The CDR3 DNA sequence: TGTGCCAGCAGCCAAGAGAGAGCAGGGGTGAACACAGATACGCAGTATTTT.

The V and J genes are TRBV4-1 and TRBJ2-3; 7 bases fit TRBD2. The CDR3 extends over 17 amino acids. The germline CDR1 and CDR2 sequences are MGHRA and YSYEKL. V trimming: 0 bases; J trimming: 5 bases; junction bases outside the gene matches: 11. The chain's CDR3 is CASSQEGRGGPGDTQYF. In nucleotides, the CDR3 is TGCGCCAGCAGCCAAGAGGGAAGGGGAGGGCCCGGAGATACGCAGTATTTT.

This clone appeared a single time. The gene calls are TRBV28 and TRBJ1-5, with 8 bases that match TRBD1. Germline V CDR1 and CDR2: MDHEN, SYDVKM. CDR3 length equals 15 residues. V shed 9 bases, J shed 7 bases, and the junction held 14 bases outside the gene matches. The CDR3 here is CASRVAGGMGQPQHF. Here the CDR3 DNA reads TGTGCCAGTAGGGTGGCAGGGGGCATGGGACAGCCCCAGCATTTT. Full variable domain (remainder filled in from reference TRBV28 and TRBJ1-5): DVKVTQSSRYLVKRTGEKVFLECVQDMDHENMFWYRQDPGLGLRLIYFSYDVKMKEKGDIPEGYSVSREKKERFSLILESASTNQTSMYLCASRVAGGMGQPQHFGDGTRLSIL.

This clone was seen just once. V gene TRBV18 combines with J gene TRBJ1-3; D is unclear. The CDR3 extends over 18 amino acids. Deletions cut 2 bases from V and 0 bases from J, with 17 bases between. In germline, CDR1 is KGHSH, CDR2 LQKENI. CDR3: CASSPSNAGTYSGNTIYF. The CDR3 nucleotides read TGTGCCAGCTCACCAAGTAATGCAGGAACCTACTCTGGAAACACCATATATTTT.

CDR3 in amino acids: CAISESHNSYEQYV. CDR3 coding DNA: TGTGCCATCAGTGAGTCACACAACTCCTACGAGCAGTACGTC. This chain joins TRBV10-3 and TRBJ2-7; D uncertain. The CDR3 is 14 amino acids. The germline V gene has CDR1 ENHRY and CDR2 SYGVKD. The V end was cut by 0 bases, the J end by 0 bases, with 6 bases between.

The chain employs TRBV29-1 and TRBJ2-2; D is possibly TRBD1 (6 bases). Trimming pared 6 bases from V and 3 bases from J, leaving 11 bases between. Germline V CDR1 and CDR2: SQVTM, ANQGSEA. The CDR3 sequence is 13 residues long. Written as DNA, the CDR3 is TGCAGCGTCTTCAGGGGAGACACCGGGGAGCTGTTTTTT. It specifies CSVFRGDTGELFF.

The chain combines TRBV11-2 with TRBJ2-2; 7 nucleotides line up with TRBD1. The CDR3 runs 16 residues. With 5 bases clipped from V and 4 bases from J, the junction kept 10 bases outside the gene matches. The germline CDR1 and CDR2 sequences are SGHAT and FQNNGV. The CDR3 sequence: CASSRNTGAGTGELFF. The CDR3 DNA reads TGTGCCAGCAGCCGGAACACAGGGGCGGGCACCGGGGAGCTGTTTTTT.

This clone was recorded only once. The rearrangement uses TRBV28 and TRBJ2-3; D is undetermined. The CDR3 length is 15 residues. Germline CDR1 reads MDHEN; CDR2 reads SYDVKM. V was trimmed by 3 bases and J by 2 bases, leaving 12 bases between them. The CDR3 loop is CASSFEISPTDTQYF. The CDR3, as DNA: TGTGCCAGCAGTTTCGAGATTAGCCCCACAGATACGCAGTATTTT.

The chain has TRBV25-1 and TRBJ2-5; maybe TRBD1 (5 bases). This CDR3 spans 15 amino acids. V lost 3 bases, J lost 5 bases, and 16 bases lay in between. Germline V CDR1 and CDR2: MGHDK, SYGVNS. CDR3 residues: CASSDSQGGRETQYF. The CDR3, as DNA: TGTGCCAGCAGTGATTCCCAGGGCGGCCGGGAGACCCAGTACTTC.

The CDR3 coding sequence is TGTGCCAGCAGGAGTGGGACAGGGGGCTTCAATGAGCAGTTCTTC. It codes for CASRSGTGGFNEQFF. The J gene is TRBJ2-1, the V gene TRBV6-5; 12 positions agree with TRBD1. Trimming removed 6 bases from V and 6 bases from J; junction bases left unmatched: 6. Germline V gene lookup returns CDR1 MNHEY and CDR2 SVGAGI. CDR3 length equals 15 residues.

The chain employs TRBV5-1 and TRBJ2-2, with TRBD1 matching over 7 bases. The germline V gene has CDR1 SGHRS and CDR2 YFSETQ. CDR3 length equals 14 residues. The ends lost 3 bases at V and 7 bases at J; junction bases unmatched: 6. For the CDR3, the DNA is TGCGCCAGCAGCTACGACAGGGATGGCGGGGAGCTGTTTTTT. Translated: CASSYDRDGGELFF.

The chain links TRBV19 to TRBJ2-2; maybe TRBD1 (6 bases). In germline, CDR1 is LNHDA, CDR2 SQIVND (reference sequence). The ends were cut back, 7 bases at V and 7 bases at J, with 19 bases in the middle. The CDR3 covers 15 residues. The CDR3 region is CASNPMGRGNGELFF. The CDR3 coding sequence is TGTGCCAGTAATCCCATGGGCAGGGGAAACGGGGAGCTGTTTTTT.

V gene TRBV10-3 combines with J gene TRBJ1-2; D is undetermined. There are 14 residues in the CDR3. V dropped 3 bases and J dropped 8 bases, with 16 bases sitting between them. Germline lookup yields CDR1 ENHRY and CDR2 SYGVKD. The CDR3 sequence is CAISDGSQKEGYTF. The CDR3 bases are TGTGCCATCAGTGATGGGAGTCAGAAGGAGGGCTACACCTTC.

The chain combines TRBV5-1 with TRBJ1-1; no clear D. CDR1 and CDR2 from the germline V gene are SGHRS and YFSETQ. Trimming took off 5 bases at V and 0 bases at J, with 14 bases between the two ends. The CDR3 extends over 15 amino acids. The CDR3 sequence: CASRDGGYLNTEAFF. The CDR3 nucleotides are TGCGCCAGCAGAGACGGAGGTTATTTGAACACTGAAGCTTTCTTT.